The 21 T cell receptor beta chains presented below share a single source sample, sequenced in a study of blood T cell repertoires in COVID-19. The protocol was immunoSEQ multiplex PCR, while the TCRdb copy is restricted to in-frame clones and leaves out a portion. The data contain under 250,000 clones, about 85% of them singletons. Sequenced material: PBMCs or T cells enriched from blood (not recorded which). Every receptor here comes from a man aged 30 to 45 who had recovered from COVID-19.

The V call is TRBV5-4, the J call TRBJ2-5; 10 bases are shared with TRBD2. V was pared by 4 bases and J by 5 bases, with 11 bases of the junction left unmatched. Germline assignment: CDR1 SGHNT and CDR2 YYREEE (reference sequence). This CDR3 is built from 16 residues. This CDR3 reads CASSPHLLAGMETQYF. CDR3 sequence (DNA): TGTGCCAGCAGCCCACACTTACTAGCGGGGATGGAGACCCAGTACTTC.

J is TRBJ2-7 and V is TRBV19, with D maybe TRBD2 (6 bases). The CDR3 covers 14 residues. V lost 4 bases, J lost 6 bases, and 16 bases lay in between. The V gene's germline CDR1 is LNHDA and CDR2 SQIVND (reference sequence). CDR3 coding DNA: TGTGCCAGTAGTAGCGGGGCAGGCCTCCTCGAGCAGTACTTC. Protein sequence: CASSSGAGLLEQYF.

V usage is TRBV10-1 and J usage is TRBJ2-2; the D gene is possibly TRBD2 (6 bases). The CDR3 runs 16 residues. Trimming removed 6 bases from V and 5 bases from J, with 19 bases in between. Germline CDR1 is WNHNN and CDR2 is SYGVQD (reference sequence). The CDR3 DNA reads as TGCGCCAGCAGGCCCGGAGGGCTAGCTTTGACCGGGGAGCTGTTTTTT. This encodes CASRPGGLALTGELFF.

The V call is TRBV25-1, the J call TRBJ1-6; 8 bases are a match to TRBD1. CDR1 and CDR2 (germline): MGHDK, SYGVNS. The CDR3 consists of 14 residues. J lost 10 bases, V lost 4 bases, and 6 bases had no gene match. CDR3 residues: CASSAATGVSPLHF. The CDR3 region has the DNA TGTGCCAGCAGTGCGGCGACAGGGGTCTCACCCCTCCACTTT.

CDR3 amino acids: CARSTGGVNTGELFF. The CDR3 DNA is TGTGCCAGATCAACCGGAGGGGTAAACACCGGGGAGCTGTTTTTT. The V and J genes are TRBV2 and TRBJ2-2, with D perhaps matching TRBD2 (6 bases). The CDR3 is 15 residues long. V lost 9 bases, J lost 2 bases, and 16 bases lay in between. The germline V gene has CDR1 SNHLY and CDR2 FYNNEI.

The chain is built from TRBV2 and TRBJ2-7; a possible D gene is TRBD2 (5 bases). V was clipped by 10 bases and J by 2 bases, with 15 bases between them. The CDR3 is 13 residues long. Germline V gene sequence: CDR1 SNHLY, CDR2 FYNNEI. The CDR3 DNA reads TGTGCCACCTTGGACTCTTTAACCTACGAGCAGTACTTC. This translates into CATLDSLTYEQYF. The entire variable domain, with the rest obtained from reference TRBV2 and TRBJ2-7, is as follows: EPEVTQTPSHQVTQMGQEVILRCVPISNHLYFYWYRQILGQKVEFLVSFYNNEISEKSEIFDDQFSVERPDGSNFTLKIRSTKLEDSAMYFCATLDSLTYEQYFGPGTRLTVT.

The chain couples TRBV5-1 to TRBJ1-4; 7 bases agree with TRBD1. There are 14 residues in the CDR3. With V trimmed by 4 bases and J by 3 bases, 3 bases remained unmatched. Germline CDR1 and CDR2: SGHRS and YFSETQ. CDR3 sequence: CASSPGTANEKLFF. The CDR3 DNA reads as TGCGCCAGCAGCCCCGGGACAGCTAATGAAAAACTGTTTTTT.

This chain joins TRBV27 and TRBJ2-2, with D possibly TRBD2 on 5 matching bases. CDR3 length: 16 amino acids. In germline, CDR1 is MNHEY, CDR2 SMNVEV (reference sequence). V dropped 6 bases and J dropped 6 bases, with 20 bases sitting between them. CDR3: CASRLTRGSDAGELFF. The CDR3 DNA sequence: TGTGCCAGCAGACTCACTAGAGGGAGTGACGCCGGGGAGCTGTTTTTT.

The chain carries TRBV7-8 and TRBJ1-4, with 7 bases aligning to TRBD1. V lost 6 bases, J lost 0 bases, and 10 bases stayed unmatched. Looked up from germline, CDR1 is SGHVS and CDR2 is FQNEAQ. The CDR3 loop spans 17 amino acids. The CDR3 nucleotides read TGTGCCAGCAGGACGACAGGGTTTGGGGCAACTAATGAAAAACTGTTTTTT. This translates into CASRTTGFGATNEKLFF. The variable domain in full, with the rest retrieved from reference TRBV7-8 and TRBJ1-4, is GAGVSQSPRYKVAKRGQDVALRCDPISGHVSLFWYQQALGQGPEFLTYFQNEAQLDKSGLPSDRFFAERPEGSVSTLKIQRTQQEDSAVYLCASRTTGFGATNEKLFFGSGTQLSVL.

The gene calls are TRBV4-1 and TRBJ2-7; tentative D call: TRBD1 (7 bases). Germline V gene lookup returns CDR1 MGHRA and CDR2 YSYEKL. The CDR3 has 19 amino acids. V gave up 1 base and J gave up 7 bases, with 29 bases separating them. The CDR3 sequence: CASSQGRGNHGGTENEQYF. CDR3 DNA: TGCGCCAGCAGCCAAGGTCGGGGGAACCACGGCGGGACAGAAAATGAGCAGTACTTC.

J is TRBJ2-2 and V is TRBV3-1 (or the pseudogene TRBV3-2); tentatively, D is TRBD2 (7 bases). The germline gives CDR1 LGHDT, CDR2 YNNKEL (reference sequence). This CDR3 spans 16 amino acids. Trimming took 4 bases from V and 4 from J, leaving 16 bases between them. The CDR3 DNA reads as TGTGCCAGCAGCCTTGGCGCGGGGGCCTTCACCGGGGAGCTGTTTTTT. Its protein product is CASSLGAGAFTGELFF.

This clone appeared a single time. V is TRBV27 and J is TRBJ1-1; no clear D gene. V lost 5 bases to trimming and J lost 6 bases, with 13 bases between them. The V gene's germline CDR1 is MNHEY and CDR2 SMNVEV (reference sequence). This CDR3 has 13 residues. DNA of the CDR3: TGTGCCAGCAGTCCCCTATCCCCCCCTGAAGCTTTCTTT. It is translated as CASSPLSPPEAFF.

In this sample, this clone turned up a few times. The J gene is TRBJ1-1, the V gene TRBV7-9; 9 nucleotides align to TRBD1. Trimming removed 5 bases from V and 0 bases from J; junction bases left unmatched: 4. Germline loops: CDR1 SEHNR, CDR2 FQNEAQ (reference sequence). There are 15 residues in the CDR3. CDR3: CASSEGTGLNTEAFF. Written as DNA, the CDR3 is TGTGCCAGCAGCGAAGGGACAGGGCTGAACACTGAAGCTTTCTTT.

This rearrangement joins TRBV28 to TRBJ1-1; TRBD1 is a possible D gene (5 bases). Germline V gene data show CDR1 as MDHEN and CDR2 as SYDVKM. The CDR3 totals 12 residues. Trimming pared 7 bases from V and 1 base from J, leaving 7 bases between. CDR3 in amino acids: CASTGGNTEAFF. The CDR3 DNA follows: TGTGCCAGCACGGGGGGGAACACTGAAGCTTTCTTT.

V is TRBV19 and J is TRBJ2-3; 9 bases agree with TRBD1. Germline lookup yields CDR1 LNHDA and CDR2 SQIVND (reference sequence). Trimming cost V 1 base and J 9 bases; bases outside gene matches: 8. The CDR3 spans 15 residues. The CDR3 DNA is TGTGCCAGTAGTATAGTCATGGGACAGGGTGTAACGCAGTATTTT. Its protein product is CASSIVMGQGVTQYF.

V and J are TRBV6-5 and TRBJ2-7, with 8 bases matching TRBD2. Germline-derived CDR1 and CDR2 are MNHEY and SVGAGI. Losses at the gene ends were 5 bases for V and 4 bases for J; bases not matched to a gene: 10. The CDR3 is 15 residues long. The CDR3 loop reads CASSPGGEGLYEQYF. In DNA, the CDR3 is TGTGCCAGCAGTCCCGGGGGGGAAGGCTTGTACGAGCAGTACTTC.

V and J are TRBV9 and TRBJ2-2; 9 bases align to TRBD2. V gave up 3 bases and J gave up 7 bases; unmatched junction bases: 16. The CDR3 is 18 amino acids. Germline assignment: CDR1 SGDLS and CDR2 YYNGEE. The CDR3 coding sequence is TGTGCCAGCAGCGGACCTCCCTGGCGGGAGGGCCCAGACGGGGAGCTGTTTTTT. It encodes CASSGPPWREGPDGELFF.

V usage is TRBV4-1 and J usage is TRBJ1-2, with TRBD1 identical over 9 bases. The J segment lost 2 bases and the V segment lost 4 bases, leaving 5 bases of the junction unmatched. Germline values: CDR1 MGHRA, CDR2 YSYEKL. The length of the CDR3 is 15 residues. Here the CDR3 reads CASSPQGALNYGYTF. In DNA, the CDR3 is TGCGCCAGCAGCCCACAGGGGGCCCTGAACTATGGCTACACCTTC.

Only a few counts were recorded for this clone. The chain couples TRBV24-1 to TRBJ2-2; no firm D call. V shed 0 bases and J shed 1 base, with 5 bases lying between them. Germline assignment: CDR1 KGHDR and CDR2 SFDVKD. This CDR3 is built from 15 residues. CDR3 DNA sequence: TGTGCCACCAGTGATTTGGGGCAGAACACCGGGGAGCTGTTTTTT. Its protein is CATSDLGQNTGELFF.

In its sample, this clone was seen once. The rearrangement links TRBV27 to TRBJ2-1; TRBD2 aligns across 10 bases. CDR1 and CDR2 from the germline V gene are MNHEY and SMNVEV (reference sequence). J gave up 7 bases and V 2 bases, and 14 bases lay outside the gene matches. This CDR3 has 18 residues. DNA for the CDR3: TGTGCCAGCAGTTTAGATGGTTGGGCTAGCGGGAGTATAAATGAGCAGTTCTTC. Translating gives CASSLDGWASGSINEQFF.

This sequence joins TRBV28 and TRBJ1-2; perhaps TRBD1 as D (6 bases). Deletions cut 2 bases from V and 3 bases from J, with 10 bases between. This CDR3 comprises 14 residues. Germline V gene data show CDR1 as MDHEN and CDR2 as SYDVKM. CDR3 bases: TGTGCCAGCAGTTTACAAGGACAGTACTATGGCTACACCTTC. Translated, it gives CASSLQGQYYGYTF.